Included here is one TCR beta chain sequence, with context. Its antigen remains unknown. Other DNA sequences in the sample encode the same CDR3. These data originate in a study of T cell responses to AZD1222 COVID-19 vaccine. The CDR3 is 16 residues long. The germline V gene has CDR1 SGHTA and CDR2 FQGTGA. V shed 5 bases, J shed 1 base, and the junction held 2 bases outside the gene matches. Study-wide findings and caveats: There were mostly white British donors and more females than males, and clonal diversity was possibly underestimated. Reports indicate that nearly half of spike-specific TCRs are directed at unmutated variant regions. Vaccine-related CD4 TCRs covered spike, predominating at 160-218 and 743-854.

Profiling relied on immunoSEQ multiplex PCR, and the TCRdb table lists in-frame clones only, not all of them. Found here are some 160,000 clones, roughly 88% of them singletons; the top ten hold approximately 2%. The gene calls are TRBV7-3 and TRBJ2-3, with TRBD2 identical over 14 bases. The source of this sequence is an adult who received the AZD1222 COVID-19 vaccine. Specimen: peripheral blood, collected 28 days after the second AZD1222 dose. CDR3 amino acids: CASSPGLAGGTDTQYF. In DNA form, the CDR3 reads TGTGCCAGCAGCCCGGGACTAGCGGGGGGCACAGATACGCAGTATTTT.